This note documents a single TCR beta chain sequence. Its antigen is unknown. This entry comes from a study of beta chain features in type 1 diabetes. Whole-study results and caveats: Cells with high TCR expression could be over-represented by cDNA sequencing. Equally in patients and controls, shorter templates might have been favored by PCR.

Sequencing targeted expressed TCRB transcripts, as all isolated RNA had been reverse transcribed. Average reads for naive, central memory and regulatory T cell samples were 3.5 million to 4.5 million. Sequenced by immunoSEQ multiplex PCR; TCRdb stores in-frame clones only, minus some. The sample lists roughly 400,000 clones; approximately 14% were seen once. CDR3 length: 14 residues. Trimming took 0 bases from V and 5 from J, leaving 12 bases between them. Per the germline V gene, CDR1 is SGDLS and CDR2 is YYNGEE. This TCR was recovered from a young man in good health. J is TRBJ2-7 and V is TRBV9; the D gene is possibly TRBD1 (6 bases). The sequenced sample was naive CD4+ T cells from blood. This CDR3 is CASSVDPGVHEQYF. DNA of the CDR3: TGTGCCAGCAGCGTAGATCCAGGGGTCCACGAGCAGTACTTC.